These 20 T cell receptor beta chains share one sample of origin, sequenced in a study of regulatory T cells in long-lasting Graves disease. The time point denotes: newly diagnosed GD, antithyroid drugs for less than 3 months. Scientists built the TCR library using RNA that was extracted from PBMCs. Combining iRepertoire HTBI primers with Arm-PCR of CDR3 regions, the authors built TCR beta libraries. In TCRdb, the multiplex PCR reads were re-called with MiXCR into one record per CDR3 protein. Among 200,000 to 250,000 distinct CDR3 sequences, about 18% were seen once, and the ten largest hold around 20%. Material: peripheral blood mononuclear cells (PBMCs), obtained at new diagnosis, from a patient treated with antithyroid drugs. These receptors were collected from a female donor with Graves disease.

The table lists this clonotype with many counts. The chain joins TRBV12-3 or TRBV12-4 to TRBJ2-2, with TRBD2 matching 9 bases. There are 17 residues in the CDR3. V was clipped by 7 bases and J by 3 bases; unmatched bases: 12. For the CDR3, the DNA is TGTGCCAGCACTCCGCGGGTAGCGGGAGTGTACACCGGGGAGCTGTTTTTT. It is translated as CASTPRVAGVYTGELFF.

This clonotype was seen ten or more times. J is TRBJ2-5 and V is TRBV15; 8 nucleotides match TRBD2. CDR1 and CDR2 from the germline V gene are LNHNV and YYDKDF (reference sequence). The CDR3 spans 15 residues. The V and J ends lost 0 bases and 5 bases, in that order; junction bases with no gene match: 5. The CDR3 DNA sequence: TGTGCCACCAGCAGAGATGTGGCTAGCGGGGAGACCCAGTACTTC. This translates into CATSRDVASGETQYF.

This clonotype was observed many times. CDR3: CASSYIAQAQAYEQYF. The CDR3 DNA follows: TGTGCCAGCAGTTACATTGCACAGGCGCAGGCCTACGAGCAGTACTTC. This chain connects TRBV6-5 to TRBJ2-7; a weak D match, TRBD1 (5 bases). Per the germline V gene, CDR1 is MNHEY and CDR2 is SVGAGI. V was shortened by 2 bases and J by 2 bases, with 16 bases between the two germline ends. The CDR3 sequence is 16 residues long.

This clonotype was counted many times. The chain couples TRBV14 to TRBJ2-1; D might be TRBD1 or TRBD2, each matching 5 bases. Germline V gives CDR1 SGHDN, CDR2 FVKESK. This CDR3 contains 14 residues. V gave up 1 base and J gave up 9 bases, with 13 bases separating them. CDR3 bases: TGTGCCAGCAGCCAAGTTGGGGGAATCAGTGAGCAGTTCTTC. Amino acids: CASSQVGGISEQFF.

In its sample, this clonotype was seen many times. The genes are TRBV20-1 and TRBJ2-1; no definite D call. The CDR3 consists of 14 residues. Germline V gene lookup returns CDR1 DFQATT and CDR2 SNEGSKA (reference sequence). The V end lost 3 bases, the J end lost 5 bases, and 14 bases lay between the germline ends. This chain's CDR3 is CSASPSRGDNEQFF. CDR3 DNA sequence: TGCAGTGCTAGTCCATCGAGAGGCGACAATGAGCAGTTCTTC.

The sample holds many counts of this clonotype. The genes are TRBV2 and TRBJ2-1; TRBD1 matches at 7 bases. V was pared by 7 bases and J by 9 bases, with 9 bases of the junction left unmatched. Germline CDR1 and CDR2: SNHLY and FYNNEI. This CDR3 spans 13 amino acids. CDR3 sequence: CASNRQGTLEQFF. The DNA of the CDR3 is TGTGCCAGCAATCGACAGGGTACTCTTGAGCAGTTCTTC.

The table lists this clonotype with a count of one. The DNA for the CDR3 is TGTGCCAGCACCCCGGGGGTCGCCCTTTCCTATGGCTACACCTTC. Translation gives CASTPGVALSYGYTF. This chain joins TRBV2 and TRBJ1-2; TRBD1 might be the D (5 bases). Germline V gene data show CDR1 as SNHLY and CDR2 as FYNNEI. Deletions cut 7 bases from V and 4 bases from J, with 19 bases between. The CDR3 loop spans 15 amino acids.

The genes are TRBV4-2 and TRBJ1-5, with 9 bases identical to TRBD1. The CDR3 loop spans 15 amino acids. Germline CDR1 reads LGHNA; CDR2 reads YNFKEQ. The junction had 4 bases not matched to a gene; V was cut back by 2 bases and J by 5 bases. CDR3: CASSQPGQGDQPQHF. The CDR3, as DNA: TGTGCCAGCAGCCAACCGGGACAGGGTGATCAGCCCCAGCATTTT.

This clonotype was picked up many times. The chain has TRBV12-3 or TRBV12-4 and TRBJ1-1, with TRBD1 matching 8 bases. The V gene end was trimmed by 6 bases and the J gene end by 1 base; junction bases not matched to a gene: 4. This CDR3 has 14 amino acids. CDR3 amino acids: CASSMGQANTEAFF. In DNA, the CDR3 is TGTGCCAGCAGCATGGGACAGGCGAACACTGAAGCTTTCTTT.

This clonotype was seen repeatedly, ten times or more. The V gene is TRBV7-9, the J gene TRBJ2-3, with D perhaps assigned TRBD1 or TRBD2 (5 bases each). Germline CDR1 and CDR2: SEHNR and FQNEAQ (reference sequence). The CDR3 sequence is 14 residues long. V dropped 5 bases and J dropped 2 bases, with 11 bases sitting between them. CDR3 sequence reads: CASSPGPITDTQYF. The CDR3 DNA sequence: TGTGCCAGCAGCCCGGGACCGATCACAGATACGCAGTATTTT. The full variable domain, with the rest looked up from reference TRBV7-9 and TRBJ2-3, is DTGVSQNPRHKITKRGQNVTFRCDPISEHNRLYWYRQTLGQGPEFLTYFQNEAQLEKSRLLSDRFSAERPKGSFSTLEIQRTEQGDSAMYLCASSPGPITDTQYFGPGTRLTVL.

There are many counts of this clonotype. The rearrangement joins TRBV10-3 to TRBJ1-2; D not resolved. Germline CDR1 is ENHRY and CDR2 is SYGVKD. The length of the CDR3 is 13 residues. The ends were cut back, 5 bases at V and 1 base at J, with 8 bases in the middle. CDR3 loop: CAISPDFNYGYTF. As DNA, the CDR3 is TGTGCCATCAGTCCGGACTTTAACTATGGCTACACCTTC.

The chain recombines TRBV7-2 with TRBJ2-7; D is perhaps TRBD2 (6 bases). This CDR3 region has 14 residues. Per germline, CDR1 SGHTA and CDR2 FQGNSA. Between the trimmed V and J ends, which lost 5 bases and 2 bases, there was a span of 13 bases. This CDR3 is CASSPKRAPYEQYF. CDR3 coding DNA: TGTGCCAGCAGCCCTAAGCGGGCCCCCTACGAGCAGTACTTC. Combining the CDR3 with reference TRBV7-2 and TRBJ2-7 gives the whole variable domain GAGVSQSPSNKVTEKGKDVELRCDPISGHTALYWYRQSLGQGLEFLIYFQGNSAPDKSGLPSDRFSAERTGGSVSTLTIQRTQQEDSAVYLCASSPKRAPYEQYFGPGTRLTVT.

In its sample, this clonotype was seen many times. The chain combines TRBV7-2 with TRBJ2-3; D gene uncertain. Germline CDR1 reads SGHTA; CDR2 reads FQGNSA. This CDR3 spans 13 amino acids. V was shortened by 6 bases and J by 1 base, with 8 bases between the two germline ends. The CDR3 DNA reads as TGTGCCAGCAGTTATAGTGGCACAGATACGCAGTATTTT. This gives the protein CASSYSGTDTQYF.

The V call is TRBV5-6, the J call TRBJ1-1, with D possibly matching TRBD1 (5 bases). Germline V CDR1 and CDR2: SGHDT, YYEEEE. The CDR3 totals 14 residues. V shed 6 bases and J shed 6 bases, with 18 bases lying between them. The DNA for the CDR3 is TGTGCCAGCATCTTCCAGGGTGAGGGGTCTGAAGCTTTCTTT. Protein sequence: CASIFQGEGSEAFF. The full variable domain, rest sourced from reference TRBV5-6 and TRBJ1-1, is DAGVTQSPTHLIKTRGQQVTLRCSPKSGHDTVSWYQQALGQGPQFIFQYYEEEERQRGNFPDRFSGHQFPNYSSELNVNALLLGDSALYLCASIFQGEGSEAFFGQGTRLTVV.

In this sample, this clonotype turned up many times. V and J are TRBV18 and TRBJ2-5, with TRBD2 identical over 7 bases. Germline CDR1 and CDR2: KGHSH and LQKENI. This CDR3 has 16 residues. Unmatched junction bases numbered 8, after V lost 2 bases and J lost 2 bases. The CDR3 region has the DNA TGTGCCAGCTCACCAAGGCTAGCGGCGACTCAAGAGACCCAGTACTTC. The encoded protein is CASSPRLAATQETQYF.

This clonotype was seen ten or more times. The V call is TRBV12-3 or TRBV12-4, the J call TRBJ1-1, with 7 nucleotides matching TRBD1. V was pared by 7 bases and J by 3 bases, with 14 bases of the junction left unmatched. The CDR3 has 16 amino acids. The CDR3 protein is CASIKHRGGWDTEAFF. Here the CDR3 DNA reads TGTGCCAGCATTAAGCACAGGGGAGGGTGGGACACTGAAGCTTTCTTT.

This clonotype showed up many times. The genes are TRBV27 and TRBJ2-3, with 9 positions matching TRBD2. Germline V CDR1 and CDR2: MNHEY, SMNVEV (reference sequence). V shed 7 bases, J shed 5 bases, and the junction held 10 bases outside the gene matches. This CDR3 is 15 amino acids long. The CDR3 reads CASKIIAGVVDTQYF. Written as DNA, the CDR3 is TGTGCCAGCAAGATTATAGCGGGAGTGGTAGATACGCAGTATTTT.

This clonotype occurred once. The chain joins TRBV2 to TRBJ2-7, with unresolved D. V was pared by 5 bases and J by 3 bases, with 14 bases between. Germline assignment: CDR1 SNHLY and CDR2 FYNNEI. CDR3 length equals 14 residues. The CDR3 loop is CASSLDPTVYEQYF. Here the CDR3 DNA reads TGTGCCAGCAGTCTCGACCCGACCGTCTACGAGCAGTACTTC. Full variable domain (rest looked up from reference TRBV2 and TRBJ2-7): EPEVTQTPSHQVTQMGQEVILRCVPISNHLYFYWYRQILGQKVEFLVSFYNNEISEKSEIFDDQFSVERPDGSNFTLKIRSTKLEDSAMYFCASSLDPTVYEQYFGPGTRLTVT.

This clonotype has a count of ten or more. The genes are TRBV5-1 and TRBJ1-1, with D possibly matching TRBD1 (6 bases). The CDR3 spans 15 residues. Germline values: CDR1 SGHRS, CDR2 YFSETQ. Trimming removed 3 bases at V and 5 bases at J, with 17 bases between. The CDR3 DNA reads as TGCGCCAGCAGCTCGCAAGGGGGGGTCGGGACTGAAGCTTTCTTT. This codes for CASSSQGGVGTEAFF.

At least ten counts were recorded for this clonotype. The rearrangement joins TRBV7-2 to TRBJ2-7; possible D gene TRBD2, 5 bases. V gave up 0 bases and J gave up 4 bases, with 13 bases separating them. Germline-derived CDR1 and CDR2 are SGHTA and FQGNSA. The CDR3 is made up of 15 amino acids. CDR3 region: CASSLAVTGSYEQYF. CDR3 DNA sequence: TGTGCCAGCAGCTTAGCGGTGACGGGATCTTACGAGCAGTACTTC.